The 30 T cell receptor beta chains listed next were all sequenced from one sample in a study of neurological immune-mediated disorders. Time point reported: longitudinal time-point 1 (baseline). MiXCR, applied by TCRdb to the 5' RACE reads, yields one record per CDR3 protein. Of over 55,000 distinct CDR3 sequences in the sample, 10% are singletons; the top ten hold approximately 10%. Sequences were obtained from PBMCs. These receptors all come from a man aged 25 to 45 in good health.

This clonotype was picked up many times. The chain combines TRBV12-3 or TRBV12-4 with TRBJ1-1, with D maybe TRBD1 (6 bases). This CDR3 spans 14 amino acids. V gave up 1 base and J gave up 2 bases, with 8 bases separating them. CDR3 in DNA: TGTGCCAGCAGTTTAGGGGGGGCCAACACTGAAGCTTTCTTT. Encoded protein: CASSLGGANTEAFF.

The table lists this clonotype with many counts. The J gene is TRBJ2-7, the V gene TRBV20-1; possible D gene TRBD2, 6 bases. V was cut by 5 bases and J by 2 bases, with 16 bases left in between. The CDR3 is made up of 14 amino acids. CDR1 is DFQATT and CDR2 is SNEGSKA in the germline V gene (reference sequence). The CDR3 sequence is CSARPQRVTYEQYF. Here the CDR3 DNA reads TGCAGTGCTCGGCCCCAGCGGGTAACCTACGAGCAGTACTTC.

This clonotype was recorded many times. CDR3 sequence: CASSLPRTGAYEQYF. For the CDR3, the DNA is TGTGCCAGCAGCTTGCCCCGGACAGGGGCCTACGAGCAGTACTTC. The chain couples TRBV5-8 to TRBJ2-7, with 9 nucleotides matching TRBD1. The CDR3 extends over 15 amino acids. Germline V lookup: CDR1 SGHTS, CDR2 YDEGEE. The trim removed 1 base at V and 2 bases at J, leaving 4 bases unmatched.

A note on this clonotype: A clone one base away is much larger, so this may be a read error. V usage is TRBV10-1 and J usage is TRBJ2-1; 11 bases agree with TRBD2. Germline CDR1 reads WNHNN; CDR2 reads SYGVQD (reference sequence). The V segment lost 0 bases and the J segment 1 base; nucleotides outside the gene matches: 5. The CDR3 has 18 amino acids. As DNA, the CDR3 is TGCGCCAGCAGTGAGTCGACTAGCGGGATGGCTTCCTACAATGAGCAGTTCTTC. Its translation is CASSESTSGMASYNEQFF.

The table lists this clonotype with many counts. The chain joins TRBV10-3 to TRBJ2-1, with TRBD1 identical over 8 bases. This CDR3 region has 14 residues. The V and J ends lost 0 bases and 8 bases, in that order; junction bases with no gene match: 3. Germline assignment: CDR1 ENHRY and CDR2 SYGVKD. CDR3 loop: CAISESSGGYEQFF. For the CDR3, the DNA is TGTGCCATCAGTGAGTCTTCAGGGGGCTATGAGCAGTTCTTC.

The chain recombines TRBV10-2 with TRBJ2-6; possibly TRBD1 or TRBD2 for D (9 bases each). The germline V gene encodes CDR1 WSHSY and CDR2 SAAADI. The CDR3 is made up of 20 amino acids. The V end was cut by 2 bases, the J end by 0 bases, with 20 bases between. For the CDR3, the DNA is TGCGCCAGCAGTGAGGACCCTAGCGGGACAGGGAGCTCTGGGGCCAACGTCCTGACTTTC. Translated: CASSEDPSGTGSSGANVLTF.

This clonotype was counted ten times or more. This chain links TRBV5-1 with TRBJ2-1; no definite D call. The germline gives CDR1 SGHRS, CDR2 YFSETQ. The CDR3 totals 16 residues. Trimming removed 4 bases from V and 0 bases from J, with 14 bases in between. DNA for the CDR3: TGCGCCAGCAGCCCTGGAGACCAGAGCTCCTACAATGAGCAGTTCTTC. This translates into CASSPGDQSSYNEQFF.

This clonotype was found many times. CDR3 residues: CASSSWDRGYEQYF. In DNA form, the CDR3 reads TGTGCCAGCAGTTCCTGGGACAGGGGTTACGAGCAGTACTTC. The rearrangement links TRBV27 to TRBJ2-7; 10 bases match TRBD1. This CDR3 has 14 amino acids. Germline V gives CDR1 MNHEY, CDR2 SMNVEV (reference sequence). After removal of 4 bases from V and 4 bases from J, the junction contained 4 bases not matched to a gene.

This clonotype occurred many times. V usage is TRBV27 and J usage is TRBJ2-3, with a tentative D call TRBD2 (6 bases). V was shortened by 0 bases and J by 4 bases, with 20 bases between the two germline ends. Germline CDR1 reads MNHEY; CDR2 reads SMNVEV (reference sequence). The CDR3 runs to 18 residues. Here the CDR3 reads CASSLSGYWGRNSDTQYF. The CDR3, as DNA: TGTGCCAGCAGTTTATCGGGGTATTGGGGGAGGAACTCAGATACGCAGTATTTT.

This clonotype was observed many times. This chain uses TRBV20-1 with TRBJ2-7; the D is unclear. Germline-derived CDR1 and CDR2 are DFQATT and SNEGSKA (reference sequence). The CDR3 is 14 amino acids. Trimming pared 5 bases from V and 0 bases from J, leaving 14 bases between. The CDR3 reads CSAFRNPDSYEQYF. The CDR3 DNA reads as TGCAGTGCTTTCCGCAACCCAGACTCCTACGAGCAGTACTTC.

The sample holds many counts of this clonotype. The rearrangement uses TRBV28 and TRBJ2-1; 10 bases are shared with TRBD1. The CDR3 length is 17 residues. Germline loops: CDR1 MDHEN, CDR2 SYDVKM. The junction had 7 bases not matched to a gene; V was cut back by 1 base and J by 4 bases. Written as DNA, the CDR3 is TGTGCCAGCAGTTTATCTCCGGGACAGGGGCCTTACAATGAGCAGTTCTTC. Translated, it gives CASSLSPGQGPYNEQFF. The whole variable domain, filled in from reference TRBV28 and TRBJ2-1, reads DVKVTQSSRYLVKRTGEKVFLECVQDMDHENMFWYRQDPGLGLRLIYFSYDVKMKEKGDIPEGYSVSREKKERFSLILESASTNQTSMYLCASSLSPGQGPYNEQFFGPGTRLTVL.

This clonotype came up many times. The chain recombines TRBV24-1 with TRBJ2-2, with 8 bases lining up with TRBD2. The length of the CDR3 is 16 residues. The germline V gene has CDR1 KGHDR and CDR2 SFDVKD. Trimming removed 4 bases from V and 2 bases from J; junction bases left unmatched: 5. The CDR3 loop is CATSDAGGGNTGELFF. CDR3 DNA: TGTGCCACCAGTGACGCGGGGGGAGGTAACACCGGGGAGCTGTTTTTT.

This clonotype appeared many times. V gene TRBV3-1 combines with J gene TRBJ1-4; no firm D call. The CDR3 has 13 amino acids. Germline V gene sequence: CDR1 LGHDT, CDR2 YNNKEL (reference sequence). V was clipped by 5 bases and J by 3 bases, with 7 bases between them. DNA for the CDR3: TGTGCCAGCAGCGCAGGATCTAATGAAAAACTGTTTTTT. It specifies CASSAGSNEKLFF.

This clonotype came up many times. In nucleotides, the CDR3 is TGTGCCAGCAGTTCCCCCGGGACAGGGCCTGAAGCTTTCTTT. Encoded protein: CASSSPGTGPEAFF. The chain uses TRBV6-5 and TRBJ1-1; 9 nucleotides line up with TRBD1. CDR1 and CDR2 (germline): MNHEY, SVGAGI. The CDR3 consists of 14 residues. V dropped 4 bases and J dropped 6; count of bases not matched to a gene: 6.

This clonotype was seen at least ten times. The V gene is TRBV24-1, the J gene TRBJ2-1; TRBD2 agrees at 7 bases. Losses at the gene ends were 5 bases for V and 0 bases for J; bases not matched to a gene: 6. Per the germline V gene, CDR1 is KGHDR and CDR2 is SFDVKD. The CDR3 runs to 16 residues. The CDR3 region is CATSGQRGLSYNEQFF. The CDR3 coding sequence is TGTGCCACCAGTGGCCAGCGGGGTCTCTCCTACAATGAGCAGTTCTTC.

Ten or more counts support this clonotype. The chain is built from TRBV2 and TRBJ2-7; 10 nucleotides align to TRBD2. The CDR3 is 14 amino acids. Germline V gene lookup returns CDR1 SNHLY and CDR2 FYNNEI. V dropped 6 bases and J dropped 4; count of bases not matched to a gene: 6. The CDR3 protein is CASRESSGRYEQYF. CDR3 coding DNA: TGTGCCAGCAGAGAAAGTAGCGGGAGGTACGAGCAGTACTTC.

This clonotype was counted ten times or more. This chain uses TRBV15 with TRBJ1-5; 12 positions match TRBD1. Looked up from germline, CDR1 is LNHNV and CDR2 is YYDKDF (reference sequence). Germline trimming cut 1 base from V and 5 bases from J; bases unmatched to any gene: 3. The length of the CDR3 is 16 residues. CDR3 sequence reads: CATSRGDRGLDQPQHF. For the CDR3, the DNA is TGTGCCACCAGCAGAGGGGACAGGGGGCTAGATCAGCCCCAGCATTTT.

This clonotype was counted many times. J is TRBJ2-3 and V is TRBV7-9; D is undetermined. Germline V CDR1 and CDR2: SEHNR, FQNEAQ (reference sequence). The V gene lost 1 base and the J gene lost 4 bases, with 6 bases spanning the gap. The CDR3 sequence is 13 residues long. CDR3 coding DNA: TGTGCCAGCAGCTTAGTCACGGCAGATACGCAGTATTTT. Translated: CASSLVTADTQYF.

This clonotype was counted many times. V gene TRBV4-1 combines with J gene TRBJ2-1; 11 nucleotides line up with TRBD2. The junction had 8 bases not matched to a gene; V was cut back by 7 bases and J by 6 bases. The CDR3 is 15 residues long. The germline gives CDR1 MGHRA, CDR2 YSYEKL. The CDR3 coding sequence is TGCGCCAGCAACCCGGGACTAGCGGATACCAATGAGCAGTTCTTC. Amino acids: CASNPGLADTNEQFF.

This clonotype was observed many times. This sequence joins TRBV7-2 and TRBJ2-1; 13 bases are a match to TRBD2. Germline lookup yields CDR1 SGHTA and CDR2 FQGNSA. V was pared by 1 base and J by 7 bases, with 4 bases of the junction left unmatched. The CDR3 spans 16 residues. The DNA of the CDR3 is TGTGCCAGCAGCTTAGTGGAGACTAGCGGGAGGAATGAGCAGTTCTTC. It codes for CASSLVETSGRNEQFF.

This clonotype has ten or more counts. V gene TRBV7-3 combines with J gene TRBJ2-1; TRBD2 matches 11 bases. Germline trimming cut 4 bases from V and 6 bases from J; bases unmatched to any gene: 8. CDR1 and CDR2 from the germline V gene are SGHTA and FQGTGA. This CDR3 comprises 16 residues. DNA of the CDR3: TGTGCCAGCAGCTCCCCCGGGACTAGCGGACCCAATGAGCAGTTCTTC. It translates to CASSSPGTSGPNEQFF.

Many counts were recorded for this clonotype. J is TRBJ2-5 and V is TRBV5-1; 10 nucleotides line up with TRBD2. Losses at the gene ends were 7 bases for V and 5 bases for J; bases not matched to a gene: 14. Germline loops: CDR1 SGHRS, CDR2 YFSETQ. CDR3 length: 16 residues. CDR3 residues: CASASIVAGGWETQYF. The CDR3 DNA reads as TGCGCCAGCGCCAGTATTGTAGCGGGGGGCTGGGAGACCCAGTACTTC.

This clonotype was seen at least ten times. The chain has TRBV28 and TRBJ1-2, with D possibly matching TRBD1 (5 bases). The CDR3 runs 14 residues. Germline V gene data show CDR1 as MDHEN and CDR2 as SYDVKM. The V gene lost 2 bases and the J gene lost 8 bases, with 15 bases spanning the gap. CDR3 nucleotides: TGTGCCAGCAGTTTAATCGGGGCGGAGAAAGGCTACACCTTC. Amino acid sequence: CASSLIGAEKGYTF.

This chain connects TRBV19 to TRBJ1-1; the D is unclear. With 6 bases removed from V and 0 bases from J, the gap between germline ends came to 11 bases. CDR3 size: 14 residues. Germline assignment: CDR1 LNHDA and CDR2 SQIVND (reference sequence). CDR3 protein: CASRIAALNTEAFF. As DNA, the CDR3 is TGTGCCAGTAGAATTGCAGCCCTGAACACTGAAGCTTTCTTT. The variable domain in full, with the rest retrieved from reference TRBV19 and TRBJ1-1, is DGGITQSPKYLFRKEGQNVTLSCEQNLNHDAMYWYRQDPGQGLRLIYYSQIVNDFQKGDIAEGYSVSREKKESFPLTVTSAQKNPTAFYLCASRIAALNTEAFFGQGTRLTVV.

This chain joins TRBV18 and TRBJ2-2, with D possibly TRBD1 on 6 matching bases. Germline V CDR1 and CDR2: KGHSH, LQKENI. The CDR3 is 15 residues long. V lost 3 bases to trimming and J lost 3 bases, with 11 bases between them. The CDR3 coding sequence is TGTGCCAGCTCACCTTCCCGACAGGACACCGGGGAGCTGTTTTTT. Translation gives CASSPSRQDTGELFF.

This clonotype was seen ten or more times. CDR3 in DNA: TGTGCCAGTTGGGACAGGACCACAGATACGCAGTATTTT. Amino acids: CASWDRTTDTQYF. V is TRBV19 and J is TRBJ2-3; 8 bases match TRBD1. CDR3 size: 13 residues. The germline CDR1 and CDR2 sequences are LNHDA and SQIVND (reference sequence). The V segment lost 8 bases and the J segment 2 bases; nucleotides outside the gene matches: 3.

At least ten counts were recorded for this clonotype. The V and J genes are TRBV29-1 and TRBJ2-2; TRBD1 agrees at 8 bases. Germline CDR1 and CDR2: SQVTM and ANQGSEA. With 6 bases clipped from V and 5 bases from J, the junction kept 2 bases outside the gene matches. The CDR3 spans 12 residues. For the CDR3, the DNA is TGCAGCGTGCAGGGGGCAACCGGGGAGCTGTTTTTT. Its protein product is CSVQGATGELFF.

This clonotype was detected ten times or more. This chain links TRBV7-6 with TRBJ2-1, with TRBD2 matching 7 bases. This CDR3 comprises 15 residues. The junction had 5 bases not matched to a gene; V was cut back by 0 bases and J by 6 bases. CDR1 and CDR2 (germline): SGHVS, FNYEAQ. CDR3 in DNA: TGTGCCAGCAGCTTAGCGGTAGCGGGTGGCAATGAGCAGTTCTTC. It is translated as CASSLAVAGGNEQFF.

This rearrangement joins TRBV15 to TRBJ2-3; tentative D call: TRBD1 (5 bases). The J call could be wrong; TRBJ1-5 is a better fit for the DNA end. CDR1 LNHNV and CDR2 YYDKDF come from the germline V gene (reference sequence). The CDR3 contains 15 residues. CDR3 sequence (DNA): TGTGCCACCAGCGCTTCCCCTTGGGGCACAGATACGCAGCATTTT. It encodes CATSASPWGTDTQHF.

This clonotype has at least ten counts. The CDR3, as DNA: TGCAGTGCTAGGACAGGACTAGCGGGAGTACGGGCCAAAAACATTCAGTACTTC. Translated: CSARTGLAGVRAKNIQYF. V gene TRBV20-1 combines with J gene TRBJ2-4; TRBD2 aligns across 13 bases. CDR1 DFQATT and CDR2 SNEGSKA come from the germline V gene (reference sequence). This CDR3 has 18 residues. Losses at the gene ends were 3 bases for V and 1 base for J; bases not matched to a gene: 9.